This is a list of T cell receptor beta chains from one sample in a study of cytomegalovirus exposure and HLA in healthy donors. TCRdb's table, derived via immunoSEQ multiplex PCR, lists solely in-frame clones and lacks some. Here the sample spans around 110,000 clones, around 74% being singletons. The sequenced material came from PBMCs. These receptors all stem from a man aged 25 to 40 in good health and CMV-seropositive. CDR3s include the opening cysteine and the closing phenylalanine or tryptophan. D genes are given only for firm matches. Part of the rows lack a size; the others show once, few, many or a class for expanded clones.

J	V	size	D	CDR3	DNA
TRBJ1-4	TRBV28	.	TRBD1	CASSPGTGVTYPTEKLFF	TGTGCCAGCAGTCCTGGGACAGGGGTCACTTACCCCACTGAAAAACTGTTTTTT
TRBJ1-2	TRBV5-1	.	.	CASSFEGGYGYTF	TGCGCCAGCAGCTTCGAGGGCGGCTATGGCTACACCTTC
TRBJ1-1	TRBV5-1	.	TRBD1	CASSPGGTGGGTTEAFF	TGCGCCAGCAGCCCGGGGGGGACAGGGGGCGGAACAACTGAAGCTTTCTTT
TRBJ1-1	TRBV9	.	.	CASSVVSEGAEAFF	TGTGCCAGCAGCGTAGTCAGCGAGGGGGCTGAAGCTTTCTTT
TRBJ2-3	TRBV29-1	.	.	CSVEGAPGGSTDTQYF	TGCAGCGTTGAAGGGGCACCAGGGGGGAGCACAGATACGCAGTATTTT
TRBJ1-3	TRBV13	.	.	CASSFPNGGPYSGNTIYF	TGTGCCAGCAGCTTTCCTAACGGTGGTCCGTACTCTGGAAACACCATATATTTT
TRBJ1-6	TRBV5-1	.	TRBD1	CASSLEPRTGVSPLHF	TGCGCCAGCAGCTTGGAGCCGCGGACAGGGGTTTCACCCCTCCACTTT
TRBJ2-1	TRBV5-1	.	TRBD1	CASSGGFSYNEQFF	TGCGCCAGCTCAGGGGGCTTCTCCTACAATGAGCAGTTCTTC
TRBJ1-1	TRBV5-1	few	.	CASSSYPFTAKNTEAFF	TGCGCCAGCAGCTCGTACCCCTTTACAGCTAAGAACACTGAAGCTTTCTTT
TRBJ2-1	TRBV5-1	.	TRBD2	CASSSAGGAYNEQFF	TGCGCCAGCAGCTCGGCGGGGGGCGCCTACAATGAGCAGTTCTTC
TRBJ2-4	TRBV6-5	few	.	CASGQSVNIQYF	TGTGCCAGCGGGCAGTCCGTGAACATTCAGTACTTC
TRBJ1-3	TRBV15	.	TRBD1	CATSRDRGPGNTIYF	TGTGCCACCAGCAGAGATAGGGGGCCAGGAAACACCATATATTTT
TRBJ1-6	TRBV29-1	.	TRBD1	CSVEEGTDNSPLHF	TGCAGCGTTGAAGAGGGGACAGATAATTCACCCCTCCACTTT
TRBJ2-2	TRBV28	.	TRBD2	CASSLAGGLNTGELFF	TGTGCCAGCAGTTTAGCGGGGGGCCTTAACACCGGGGAGCTGTTTTTT
TRBJ1-1	TRBV2	.	TRBD1	CASSEWTGNTEAFF	TGTGCCAGCAGTGAATGGACAGGGAACACTGAAGCTTTCTTT
TRBJ2-5	TRBV7-9	.	.	CASSLRGNQETQYF	TGTGCCAGCAGCTTGAGGGGGAATCAAGAGACCCAGTACTTC
TRBJ2-4	TRBV30	.	TRBD2	CAGSAGGGDIQYF	TGTGCCGGTTCGGCCGGGGGGGGTGACATTCAGTACTTC
TRBJ2-5	TRBV9	.	TRBD2	CASTRFGLAGGETQYF	TGTGCCAGCACCAGGTTCGGGCTAGCGGGGGGGGAGACCCAGTACTTC
TRBJ2-1	TRBV29-1	.	.	CSVAGNRSYNEQFF	TGCAGCGTTGCGGGAAACCGCTCCTACAATGAGCAGTTCTTC
TRBJ1-1	TRBV7-9	.	.	CASSWSQRTEAFF	TGTGCCAGCAGCTGGAGCCAGAGGACTGAAGCTTTCTTT
TRBJ1-5	TRBV28	.	.	CASIRAGAGRGNQPQHF	TGTGCCAGCATACGAGCAGGGGCCGGTAGGGGCAATCAGCCCCAGCATTTT
TRBJ2-7	TRBV6-5	few	.	CASSLNRDSYEQYF	TGTGCCAGCAGTTTAAACAGGGACTCCTACGAGCAGTACTTC
TRBJ1-3	TRBV12-5	.	TRBD1	CASRPPQTGGGGNTIYF	TGTGCTAGCCGACCCCCTCAGACAGGGGGCGGTGGAAACACCATATATTTT
TRBJ1-3	TRBV5-1	.	.	CASSPGVRGNTIYF	TGCGCCAGCAGCCCCGGGGTGCGGGGAAACACCATATATTTT
TRBJ2-7	TRBV6-6	.	.	CASSPAGQGDEQYF	TGTGCCAGCAGTCCGGCGGGTCAAGGTGACGAGCAGTACTTC
TRBJ2-7	TRBV30	.	.	CAWSRPRQLPSYEQYF	TGTGCCTGGAGTCGGCCCCGACAGCTCCCCTCCTACGAGCAGTACTTC
TRBJ2-7	TRBV5-1	.	TRBD1	CASSSTDRTYEQYF	TGCGCCAGCAGTTCGACGGACAGGACCTACGAGCAGTACTTC
TRBJ2-2	TRBV7-2	.	.	CASSVDPARDVHTGELFF	TGTGCCAGCAGCGTAGACCCGGCCAGGGATGTTCACACCGGGGAGCTGTTTTTT
TRBJ1-2	TRBV2	.	TRBD1	CASSEPLTGVYGYTF	TGTGCCAGCAGTGAACCCCTGACAGGGGTCTATGGCTACACCTTC
TRBJ2-1	TRBV11-3	.	TRBD2	CASSRIGGGPDEQFF	TGTGCCAGCAGCCGGATAGGCGGGGGGCCCGATGAGCAGTTCTTC
TRBJ2-3	TRBV7-6	.	.	CASSLDSVADTQYF	TGTGCCAGCAGCTTAGATTCGGTTGCGGATACGCAGTATTTT
TRBJ1-2	TRBV6-5	.	TRBD1	CASRSGQGASGYTF	TGTGCCAGCAGATCAGGACAGGGGGCCTCTGGCTACACCTTC
TRBJ2-7	TRBV5-1	.	TRBD2	CASSLRASGGGEQYF	TGCGCCAGCAGCTTGAGGGCTAGCGGGGGTGGTGAGCAGTACTTC
TRBJ1-1	TRBV7-3	.	TRBD1	CASSMTGMNTEAFF	TGTGCCAGCAGCATGACAGGGATGAACACTGAAGCTTTCTTT
TRBJ1-2	TRBV6-1	.	TRBD1	CASSELSGQAGGYTF	TGTGCCAGCAGTGAACTCTCTGGACAGGCAGGAGGCTACACCTTC
TRBJ1-2	TRBV7-9	.	TRBD1	CASSSGQHNGYTF	TGTGCCAGCAGCTCGGGACAGCATAATGGCTACACCTTC
TRBJ1-2	TRBV6-5	once	.	CASSFPGDGGYTF	TGTGCCAGCAGTTTTCCAGGGGATGGTGGCTACACCTTC
TRBJ2-1	TRBV11-1	.	.	CASSAPQGRGRNEQFF	TGTGCCAGCAGCGCGCCACAGGGGCGGGGTCGGAATGAGCAGTTCTTC
TRBJ2-5	TRBV2	.	.	CASRIGQLGGETQYF	TGTGCCAGCAGGATTGGACAGTTGGGAGGGGAGACCCAGTACTTC
TRBJ2-7	TRBV4-3	.	TRBD1	CASSPGQGGGYEQYF	TGCGCCAGCAGCCCCGGACAGGGTGGAGGCTACGAGCAGTACTTC
TRBJ1-5	TRBV19	.	.	CASSGGSGNQPQHF	TGTGCCAGTTCCGGAGGGTCGGGCAATCAGCCCCAGCATTTT
TRBJ1-1	TRBV10-3	few	TRBD1	CAIRQGIVLMNTEAFF	TGTGCCATCAGACAGGGGATTGTGCTAATGAACACTGAAGCTTTCTTT
TRBJ1-1	TRBV11-3	.	.	CASRGESTEAFF	TGTGCCAGCAGGGGCGAAAGCACTGAAGCTTTCTTT
TRBJ2-7	TRBV7-8	.	.	CASSSGTGTGEQYF	TGTGCCAGCAGCTCCGGGACCGGGACTGGTGAGCAGTACTTC
TRBJ1-6	TRBV2	.	.	CASSDGVSPLHF	TGTGCCAGCAGTGACGGGGTTTCACCCCTCCACTTT
TRBJ1-1	TRBV9	few	.	CASSRLRNTEAFF	TGTGCCAGCAGCCGGTTGCGAAACACTGAAGCTTTCTTT
TRBJ1-1	TRBV7-8	.	.	CASSLDRRHRGTMNTEAFF	TGTGCCAGCAGCTTAGATCGGAGACACAGAGGGACTATGAACACTGAAGCTTTCTTT
TRBJ2-5	TRBV5-1	.	.	CASRTTAGQETQYF	TGCGCCAGCAGGACGACGGCAGGCCAAGAGACCCAGTACTTC
TRBJ2-5	TRBV14	.	.	CASSFQGLWETQYF	TGTGCCAGCAGCTTTCAGGGTCTTTGGGAGACCCAGTACTTC
TRBJ2-5	TRBV7-6	.	.	CASRRTLKQETQYF	TGTGCCAGCAGACGGACACTTAAACAAGAGACCCAGTACTTC
TRBJ2-5	TRBV7-3	.	TRBD2	CASSRTSGPQETQYF	TGTGCCAGCAGCAGGACTAGCGGCCCCCAAGAGACCCAGTACTTC
TRBJ2-5	TRBV15	.	TRBD2	CATSSRVTSGGRETQYF	TGTGCCACCAGCAGTCGAGTTACTAGCGGGGGAAGAGAGACCCAGTACTTC
TRBJ1-1	TRBV9	.	TRBD1	CASSVAPPDRAGNTEAFF	TGTGCCAGCAGCGTAGCTCCCCCGGACAGGGCTGGGAACACTGAAGCTTTCTTT
TRBJ2-3	TRBV28	.	.	CATVGLPNRDTQYF	TGTGCCACCGTCGGACTACCCAATCGGGATACGCAGTATTTT